This TCR beta chain was captured by sequencing in a study of blood T cell repertoires in COVID-19. Patients at the Seattle site were enrolled during active infection and followed longitudinally. CDR3 length: 15 amino acids. The V and J ends lost 5 bases and 3 bases, in that order; junction bases with no gene match: 7. CDR1 and CDR2 (germline): SEHNR, FQNEAQ (reference sequence). Sequencing used immunoSEQ multiplex PCR; TCRdb keeps in-frame clones, though not all of them. The sample includes under 350,000 clones, around 90% of them seen just once. The sequencing input was peripheral blood. The chain employs TRBV7-9 and TRBJ2-7, with 10 positions matching TRBD1. The source is a woman aged 25 to 39 with COVID-19, enrolled during active disease. CDR3 in amino acids: CASSPRQGANYEQYF. The CDR3 DNA reads as TGTGCCAGCAGCCCGAGACAGGGGGCGAACTACGAGCAGTACTTC.